This T cell receptor (beta chain) derives from a study of shared clonotypes between healthy human individuals. Background on the study: The composition of the donors was a couple of women and three men aged 18 to 49.

This clone came up a few times. Its target is not known. Ten immunoSEQ deep assay plates were used to sequence unsorted PBMC DNA. Profiled with immunoSEQ multiplex PCR; TCRdb holds only in-frame clones, not every one. Among about half a million clones listed, 79% were seen once. Whole-study results and caveats: The expectation was that sequencing depth would affect clonotype sharing among donors.

The CDR3 consists of 15 residues. Trimming stripped 4 bases from V and 0 bases from J, with 14 bases between. The V gene's germline CDR1 is SGDLS and CDR2 YYNGEE. Sequenced material: PBMCs. The chain recombines TRBV9 with TRBJ2-7; TRBD1 might be the D (5 bases). This receptor was taken from a woman in her forties in good health. Some clones in this sample may be carry-over from other donors' samples. CDR3 loop: CASSFQQVFSYEQYF. The DNA for the CDR3 is TGTGCCAGCAGCTTCCAACAGGTCTTCTCCTACGAGCAGTACTTC.